This record covers a single T cell receptor (beta chain). V shed 2 bases and J 3 bases; nucleotides not matched to a gene: 3. The CDR3 runs 14 residues. Germline V CDR1 and CDR2: MNHEY, SVGEGT. This entry belongs to a study of blood T cell repertoires in COVID-19. Study-level background: The United States, Italy and Spain provided the acute and convalescent COVID-19 samples. PBMCs, B-cell-depleted T cells, or T cells provided the cDNA or gDNA that made up the material.

Authors' methods: Reference gene primer amplification yielded estimated nucleated cell counts. Profiled with immunoSEQ multiplex PCR; TCRdb holds only in-frame clones, not every one. The DNA was the basis for D and trimming; V, J and clone size are from that table. In the table there are roughly 75,000 clones, around 89% of which are singletons. Sequencing input: peripheral blood. The TCR originated in a man between 60 and 75 years old with acute or convalescent COVID-19. The rearrangement links TRBV6-2 or TRBV6-3 to TRBJ2-7; 8 positions match TRBD2. Here the CDR3 reads CASSYLGRVYEQYF. The CDR3 nucleotides are TGTGCCAGCAGTTACCTCGGGAGGGTCTACGAGCAGTACTTC.